This entry lists 11 T cell receptor beta chains sequenced from one sample in a study of blood T cell repertoires in COVID-19. Sequenced by immunoSEQ multiplex PCR; TCRdb stores in-frame clones only, minus some. Among 20,000 to 25,000 clones listed, approximately 91% were seen once. The sequenced sample was peripheral blood. These TCRs come from a woman aged 70 to 79 with active COVID-19.

The chain has TRBV12-3 or TRBV12-4 and TRBJ2-7; tentative D call: TRBD2 (6 bases). This CDR3 has 13 residues. The V end lost 5 bases, the J end lost 1 base, and 9 bases lay between the germline ends. The CDR3 protein is CASSLGTSYEQYF. CDR3 DNA sequence: TGTGCCAGCAGTCTAGGGACTTCCTACGAGCAGTACTTC.

This sequence joins TRBV11-2 and TRBJ2-7; D possibly corresponds to TRBD2 (7 bases). The CDR3 is 14 amino acids. From germline, CDR1 is SGHAT and CDR2 FQNNGV. V lost 1 base, J lost 2 bases, and 9 bases lay in between. The CDR3 DNA reads as TGTGCCAGCAGCTTAGGGGGGGGCCCCTACGAGCAGTACTTC. Protein: CASSLGGGPYEQYF.

This chain uses TRBV4-3 with TRBJ2-1, with 10 bases fitting TRBD1. The CDR3 has 16 residues. Germline V CDR1 and CDR2: LGHNA, YSLEER. The J segment lost 5 bases and the V segment lost 1 base, leaving 5 bases of the junction unmatched. The CDR3 region has the DNA TGCGCCAGCAGCCAAGGGGACAGGGGTAGTAACAATGAGCAGTTCTTC. Encoded protein: CASSQGDRGSNNEQFF.

This clone came up a few times. This sequence joins TRBV2 and TRBJ1-5; D possibly corresponds to TRBD1 (6 bases). The germline gives CDR1 SNHLY, CDR2 FYNNEI. Deletions cut 7 bases from V and 6 bases from J, with 19 bases between. This CDR3 has 15 residues. The CDR3 DNA is TGTGCCAGCAACCCGGGGGGGGCAGCGGGTCAGCCCCAGCATTTT. This sequence encodes CASNPGGAAGQPQHF.

V usage is TRBV28 and J usage is TRBJ1-4; D perhaps matches TRBD1 (5 bases). CDR3 length: 15 residues. V lost 5 bases and J 0 bases, leaving 10 bases between the germline ends. Germline V gene lookup returns CDR1 MDHEN and CDR2 SYDVKM. CDR3 nucleotides: TGTGCCAGCAGTGGCCAGGGTGCAACTAATGAAAAACTGTTTTTT. The encoded protein is CASSGQGATNEKLFF.

V usage is TRBV6-4 and J usage is TRBJ2-3, with D perhaps matching TRBD2 (5 bases). CDR1 MRHNA and CDR2 SNTAGT come from the germline V gene. The CDR3 covers 15 residues. V was cut by 7 bases and J by 2 bases, with 16 bases left in between. The CDR3 region is CASTPYRGPTDTQYF. CDR3 nucleotides: TGTGCCAGCACCCCCTACCGGGGTCCCACAGATACGCAGTATTTT.

The sample holds one count of this clone. The chain is built from TRBV25-1 and TRBJ2-3; 12 bases fit TRBD2. The CDR3 covers 17 residues. V gave up 3 bases and J gave up 8 bases; unmatched junction bases: 12. CDR1 is MGHDK, CDR2 SYGVNS, per germline. The CDR3 DNA reads TGTGCCAGCAGTGACTCCGGACTAGCGGGGCCTCCGGGTACGCAGTATTTT. Translated: CASSDSGLAGPPGTQYF.

The chain links TRBV5-1 to TRBJ1-1; TRBD1 aligns across 12 bases. This CDR3 spans 18 amino acids. Germline V gene data show CDR1 as SGHRS and CDR2 as YFSETQ. The junction had 15 bases not matched to a gene; V was cut back by 1 base and J by 8 bases. DNA for the CDR3: TGCGCCAGCAGCTTGTTTTCCCCGCCGGGACAGGGGGCAACCGAAGCTTTCTTT. As protein: CASSLFSPPGQGATEAFF.

This clone appeared a few times. The chain employs TRBV28 and TRBJ1-2, with D hard to call. V lost 6 bases, J lost 7 bases, and 12 bases lay in between. The CDR3 is 12 amino acids. Germline V lookup: CDR1 MDHEN, CDR2 SYDVKM. Here the CDR3 DNA reads TGTGCCAGCAGCTCGGAGGTGGGTGGCTACACCTTC. Its protein is CASSSEVGGYTF.

The chain uses TRBV7-9 and TRBJ1-1, with unresolved D. The CDR3 covers 13 residues. Per germline, CDR1 SEHNR and CDR2 FQNEAQ (reference sequence). The V end lost 10 bases, the J end lost 4 bases, and 16 bases lay between the germline ends. Here the CDR3 DNA reads TGTGCCACCACAGAGTTGGTCGGCACTGAAGCTTTCTTT. The encoded protein is CATTELVGTEAFF.

J is TRBJ1-5 and V is TRBV19; TRBD1 agrees at 9 bases. CDR3 length equals 16 residues. CDR1 is LNHDA, CDR2 SQIVND, per germline (reference sequence). Germline trimming cut 7 bases from V and 2 bases from J; bases unmatched to any gene: 9. The CDR3 coding sequence is TGTGCCAGTAAAATGGACAGGGGAATTGGCAATCAGCCCCAGCATTTT. Translated, it gives CASKMDRGIGNQPQHF.